These 10 T cell receptor beta chains were sequenced from one sample in a study of cytomegalovirus exposure and HLA in healthy donors. Primers included in the PCR were 60 Vbeta and 13 Jbeta primers. Repertoires were generated with immunoSEQ multiplex PCR, while TCRdb's copy carries only in-frame clones and drops some. The sample shows 130,000 or so clones, about two thirds of them seen only once. Sequencing was performed on PBMCs. The receptors stem from a man over 45 in good health and CMV-seropositive.

V and J are TRBV11-2 and TRBJ1-1; weak D call: TRBD1 (5 bases). The CDR3 spans 16 residues. V was trimmed by 2 bases and J by 3 bases, leaving 16 bases between them. In germline, CDR1 is SGHAT, CDR2 FQNNGV. The CDR3 protein is CASSLNGGAAYTEAFF. For the CDR3, the DNA is TGTGCCAGCAGCTTAAACGGTGGGGCAGCCTACACTGAAGCTTTCTTT.

The V call is TRBV5-5, the J call TRBJ1-5; unclear D gene. The germline V gene encodes CDR1 SGHKS and CDR2 YYEKEE (reference sequence). The length of the CDR3 is 13 residues. Trimming took 3 bases from V and 3 from J, leaving 7 bases between them. CDR3 sequence reads: CASSSFNNQPQHF. The CDR3 DNA is TGTGCCAGCAGCTCCTTTAACAATCAGCCCCAGCATTTT.

In this sample, this clone turned up a few times. The chain is built from TRBV6-1 and TRBJ1-5; D is unresolved. V lost 1 base and J lost 3, with 10 bases in between. Germline-derived CDR1 and CDR2 are MNHNS and SASEGT. The CDR3 extends over 15 amino acids. The DNA of the CDR3 is TGTGCCAGCAGTGAAGGGGCTTGGAACAATCAGCCCCAGCATTTT. Translation: CASSEGAWNNQPQHF.

This clone was observed once. The rearrangement joins TRBV7-9 to TRBJ2-2; 9 bases are a match to TRBD2. Unmatched junction bases numbered 9, after V lost 4 bases and J lost 0 bases. The CDR3 totals 18 residues. Germline CDR1 is SEHNR and CDR2 is FQNEAQ (reference sequence). The CDR3 DNA follows: TGTGCCAGCAGCTCACAGCCGGGACTAGCCTCGAACACCGGGGAGCTGTTTTTT. It encodes CASSSQPGLASNTGELFF. Full variable domain (rest looked up from reference TRBV7-9 and TRBJ2-2): DTGVSQNPRHKITKRGQNVTFRCDPISEHNRLYWYRQTLGQGPEFLTYFQNEAQLEKSRLLSDRFSAERPKGSFSTLEIQRTEQGDSAMYLCASSSQPGLASNTGELFFGEGSRLTVL.

CDR3 coding DNA: TGCGCCAGCAGAAGTACAGGGGTTAATGAAAAACTGTTTTTT. Protein: CASRSTGVNEKLFF. The chain carries TRBV5-1 and TRBJ1-4, with 7 bases lining up with TRBD1. The V and J ends lost 5 bases and 4 bases, in that order; junction bases with no gene match: 5. CDR3 size: 14 residues. Germline V gene data show CDR1 as SGHRS and CDR2 as YFSETQ.

The chain has TRBV6-5 and TRBJ1-1; D uncertain. The V and J ends lost 2 bases and 2 bases respectively, with 12 bases between them. The germline gives CDR1 MNHEY, CDR2 SVGAGI. The CDR3 has 15 residues. In nucleotides, the CDR3 is TGTGCCAGCAGTTACGCGGCAGATCGTAACACTGAAGCTTTCTTT. Protein product: CASSYAADRNTEAFF.

The gene calls are TRBV7-2 and TRBJ2-1; TRBD1 matches 8 bases. V trimming: 4 bases; J trimming: 7 bases; junction bases outside the gene matches: 6. Germline loops: CDR1 SGHTA, CDR2 FQGNSA. The CDR3 length is 14 residues. CDR3 nucleotides: TGTGCCAGCAGCTCCGGGACAGGCTTTAATGAGCAGTTCTTC. It translates to CASSSGTGFNEQFF.

The chain links TRBV20-1 to TRBJ1-2; no clear D gene. This CDR3 spans 11 amino acids. Germline lookup yields CDR1 DFQATT and CDR2 SNEGSKA (reference sequence). Trimming pared 7 bases from V and 4 bases from J, leaving 10 bases between. Here the CDR3 DNA reads TGCAGTGGACGGGAGTCCTATGGCTACACCTTC. Amino acid sequence: CSGRESYGYTF.

V and J are TRBV5-4 and TRBJ2-6; D is ambiguous. The CDR3 extends over 15 amino acids. CDR1 and CDR2 from the germline V gene are SGHNT and YYREEE (reference sequence). Trimming removed 4 bases from V and 3 bases from J, with 11 bases in between. This chain's CDR3 is CASSLLSSGANVLTF. For the CDR3, the DNA is TGTGCCAGCAGCCTCCTTAGCAGTGGGGCCAACGTCCTGACTTTC.

The V call is TRBV19, the J call TRBJ1-4; TRBD1 is a possible D gene (6 bases). From germline, CDR1 is LNHDA and CDR2 SQIVND (reference sequence). This CDR3 comprises 13 residues. Trimming removed 10 bases at V and 8 bases at J, with 17 bases between. Here the CDR3 reads CATRGAPGEKLFF. For the CDR3, the DNA is TGTGCCACCCGGGGGGCTCCTGGGGAAAAACTGTTTTTT.